Below, one T cell receptor (beta chain) is given with its context. The data derive from a study of blood T cell repertoires in COVID-19. Trimming took 8 bases from V and 6 from J; bases not matched to a gene: 7. Germline lookup yields CDR1 SNHLY and CDR2 FYNNEI. The CDR3 has 13 amino acids. Libraries were prepared by immunoSEQ multiplex PCR; TCRdb keeps only in-frame clonotypes and omits some of them. The sample consists of a few hundred thousand clones, 75% to 90% of them appearing once. The chain is built from TRBV2 and TRBJ1-1; 9 bases match TRBD1. Material: PBMCs or T cells enriched from blood (not recorded which). The receptor's source is a man aged 25 to 40 who had recovered from COVID-19. The CDR3 region is CASLRDRASEAFF. The CDR3 coding sequence is TGTGCCAGCCTCCGGGACAGGGCCTCTGAAGCTTTCTTT.